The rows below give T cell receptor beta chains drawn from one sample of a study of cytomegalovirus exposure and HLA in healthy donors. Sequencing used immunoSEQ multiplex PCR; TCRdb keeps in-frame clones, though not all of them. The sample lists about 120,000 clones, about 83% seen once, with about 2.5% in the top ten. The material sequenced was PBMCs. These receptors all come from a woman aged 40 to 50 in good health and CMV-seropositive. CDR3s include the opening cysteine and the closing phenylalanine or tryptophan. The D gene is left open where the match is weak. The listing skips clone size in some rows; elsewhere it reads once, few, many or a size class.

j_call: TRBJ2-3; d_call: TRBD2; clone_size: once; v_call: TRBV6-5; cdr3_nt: TGTGCCAGCAGTTACGCGGGAGCCCCCACAGATACGCAGTATTTT; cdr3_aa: CASSYAGAPTDTQYF
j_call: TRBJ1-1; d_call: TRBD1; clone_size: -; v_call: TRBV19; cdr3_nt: TGTGCCAGTAGTATAGACAGGGGGCCGGACACTGAAGCTTTCTTT; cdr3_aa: CASSIDRGPDTEAFF
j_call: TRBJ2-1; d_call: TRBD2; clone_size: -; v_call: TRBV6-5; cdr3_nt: TGTGCCAGCAGAACTAGCGGGAATGATGAGCAGTTCTTC; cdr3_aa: CASRTSGNDEQFF
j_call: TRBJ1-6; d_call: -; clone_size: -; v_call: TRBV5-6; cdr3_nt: TGTGCCAGCAGCTTGGCAAAGACGACAGGATCAAACTATAATTCACCCCTCCACTTT; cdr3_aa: CASSLAKTTGSNYNSPLHF
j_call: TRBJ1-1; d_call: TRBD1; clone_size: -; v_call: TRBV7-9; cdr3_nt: TGTGCCAGCAGCTTAGCCGGACAGGGGCTGAACACTGAAGCTTTCTTT; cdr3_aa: CASSLAGQGLNTEAFF
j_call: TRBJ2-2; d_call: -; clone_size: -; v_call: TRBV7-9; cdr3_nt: TGTGCCAGCAGCTCCTCCGGGTCCGGGGAGCTGTTTTTT; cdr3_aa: CASSSSGSGELFF
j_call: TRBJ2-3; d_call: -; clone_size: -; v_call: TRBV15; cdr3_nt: TGTGCCACCAGCAGAGATGAGCAGGGGCTATGGACAGATACGCAGTATTTT; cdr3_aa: CATSRDEQGLWTDTQYF
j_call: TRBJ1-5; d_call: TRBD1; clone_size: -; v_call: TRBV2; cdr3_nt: TGTGCCAGCGGACAGGGGCGCAATCAGCCCCAGCATTTT; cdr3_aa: CASGQGRNQPQHF
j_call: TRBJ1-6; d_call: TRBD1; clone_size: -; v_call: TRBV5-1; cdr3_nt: TGCGCCAGCAGCTTGGAGGGGGCCGGTAATTCACCCCTCCACTTT; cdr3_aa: CASSLEGAGNSPLHF
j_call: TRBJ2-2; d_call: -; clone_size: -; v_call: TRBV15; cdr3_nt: TGTGCCACCAGCAGAGGCGGGTCCTACACCGGGGAGCTGTTTTTT; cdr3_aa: CATSRGGSYTGELFF
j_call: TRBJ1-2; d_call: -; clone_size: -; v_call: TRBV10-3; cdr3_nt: TGTGCCACCTCTATATACAGGGATGGCTACACCTTC; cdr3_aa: CATSIYRDGYTF
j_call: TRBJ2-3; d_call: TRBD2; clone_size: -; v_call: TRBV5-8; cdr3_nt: TGTGCCAGCAGCAAAACGCTAGCGGGCCGCACAGATACGCAGTATTTT; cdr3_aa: CASSKTLAGRTDTQYF
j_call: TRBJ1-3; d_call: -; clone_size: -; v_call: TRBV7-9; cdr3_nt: TGTGCCTCGGGAAGGTGGGGGGCTGGAAACACCATATATTTT; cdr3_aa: CASGRWGAGNTIYF
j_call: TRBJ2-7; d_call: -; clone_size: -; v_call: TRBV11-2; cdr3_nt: TGTGCCAGCAGCTTAAACAGGCCTTACGAGCAGTACTTC; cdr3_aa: CASSLNRPYEQYF
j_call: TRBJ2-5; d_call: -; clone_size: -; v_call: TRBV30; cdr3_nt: TGTGCCTGGAGTGTGGGGGCCCGGCAGTACTTC; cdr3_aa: CAWSVGARQYF
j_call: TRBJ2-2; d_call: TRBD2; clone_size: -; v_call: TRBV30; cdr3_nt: TGTGCCTGGAGTTTCATCGGACTAGCCGCTGGGGAGCTGTTTTTT; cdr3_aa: CAWSFIGLAAGELFF
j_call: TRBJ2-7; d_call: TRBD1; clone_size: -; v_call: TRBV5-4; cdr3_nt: TGTGCCAGCAGCTTGGCGGGGACAGTCTCCTACGAGCAGTACTTC; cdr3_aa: CASSLAGTVSYEQYF
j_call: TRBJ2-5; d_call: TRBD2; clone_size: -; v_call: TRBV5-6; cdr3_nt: TGTGCCAGCAGCCGCTCGGGGGGGAAGACCCAGTACTTC; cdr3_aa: CASSRSGGKTQYF
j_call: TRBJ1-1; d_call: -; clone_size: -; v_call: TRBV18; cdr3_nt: TGTGCCAGCTCACCACCGAATTCAGACACTGAAGCTTTCTTT; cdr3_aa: CASSPPNSDTEAFF
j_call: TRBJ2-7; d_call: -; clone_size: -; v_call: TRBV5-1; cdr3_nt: TGCGCCAGCAGCTTGGCCAACGGCTACGAGCAGTACTTC; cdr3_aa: CASSLANGYEQYF
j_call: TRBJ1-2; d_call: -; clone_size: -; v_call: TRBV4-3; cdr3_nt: TGCGCCAGCAGCCAAGAGAACAGAGACTATGGCTACACCTTC; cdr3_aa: CASSQENRDYGYTF
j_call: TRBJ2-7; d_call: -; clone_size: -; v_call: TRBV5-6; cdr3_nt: TGTGCCAGCAGCCCTTCCCAGTCCTACGAGCAGTACTTC; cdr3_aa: CASSPSQSYEQYF
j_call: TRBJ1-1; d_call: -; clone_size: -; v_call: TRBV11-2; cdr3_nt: TGTGCCAGCAGCTTTAGACAGAGGAACACTGAAGCTTTCTTT; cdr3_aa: CASSFRQRNTEAFF
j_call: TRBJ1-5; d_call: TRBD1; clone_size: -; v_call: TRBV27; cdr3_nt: TGTGCCAGACCGGGACAGGGGGTTTGCAATCAGCCCCAGCATTTT; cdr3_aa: CARPGQGVCNQPQHF
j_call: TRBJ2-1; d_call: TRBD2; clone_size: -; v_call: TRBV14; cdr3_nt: TGTGCCAGCAGCCAAGTGACTAGCTTGTATGAGCAGTTCTTC; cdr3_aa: CASSQVTSLYEQFF
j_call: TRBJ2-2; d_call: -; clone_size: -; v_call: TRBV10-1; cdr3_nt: TGCGCCAGCAGTGGAACTCTCACCGGGGAGCTGTTTTTT; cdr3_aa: CASSGTLTGELFF
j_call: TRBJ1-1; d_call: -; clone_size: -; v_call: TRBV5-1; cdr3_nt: TGCGCCAGCAGCTTGGGGGGGGGCCCGGGAACTGAAGCTTTCTTT; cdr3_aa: CASSLGGGPGTEAFF
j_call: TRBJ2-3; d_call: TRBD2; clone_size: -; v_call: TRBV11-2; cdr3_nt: TGTGCCAGCAGCGTAACTAGCGGGGGCTTACCAGATACGCAGTATTTT; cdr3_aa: CASSVTSGGLPDTQYF
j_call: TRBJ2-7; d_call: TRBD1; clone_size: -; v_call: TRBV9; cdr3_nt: TGTGCCAGCAGCGTAGCTACGAGTTCGGGACAGGGGTGGTACGAGCAGTACTTC; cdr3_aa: CASSVATSSGQGWYEQYF
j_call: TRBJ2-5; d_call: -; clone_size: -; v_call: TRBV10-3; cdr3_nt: TGTGCCATCAGTGTTCTTGGGAGTCAACCCGGCGAGACCCAGTACTTC; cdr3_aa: CAISVLGSQPGETQYF
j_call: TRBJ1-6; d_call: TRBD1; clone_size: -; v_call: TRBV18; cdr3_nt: TGTGCCAGCTCGGACAGGGCTCTCGATAATTCACCCCTCCACTTT; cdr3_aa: CASSDRALDNSPLHF
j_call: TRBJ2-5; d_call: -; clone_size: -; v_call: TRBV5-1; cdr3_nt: TGCGCCAGCAGCGAGTACCAAGAGACCCAGTACTTC; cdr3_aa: CASSEYQETQYF
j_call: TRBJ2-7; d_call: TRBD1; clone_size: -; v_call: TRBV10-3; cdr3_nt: TGTGCCATCAGTGATGACAGGGGCTCCTACGAGCAGTACTTC; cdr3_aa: CAISDDRGSYEQYF
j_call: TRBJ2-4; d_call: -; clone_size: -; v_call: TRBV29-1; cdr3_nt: TGCAGCGCGCGAGGGCCTGTAGCCAAAAACATTCAGTACTTC; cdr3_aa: CSARGPVAKNIQYF
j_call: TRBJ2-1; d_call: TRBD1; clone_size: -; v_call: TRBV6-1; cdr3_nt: TGTGCCAGCAGAAAAGGGGGACAGGGCGGAAATGAGCAGTTCTTC; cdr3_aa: CASRKGGQGGNEQFF
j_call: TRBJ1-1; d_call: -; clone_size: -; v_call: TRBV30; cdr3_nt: TGTGCCTGGAGTGTACAGGTTACAGGCGTACCTCTATTT; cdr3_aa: CAWSVQVTGVPLF
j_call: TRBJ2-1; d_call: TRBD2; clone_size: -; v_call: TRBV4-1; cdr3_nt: TGCGCCAGCAGGAATCCGGGACTAGGAGGATACAATGAGCAGTTCTTC; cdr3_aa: CASRNPGLGGYNEQFF
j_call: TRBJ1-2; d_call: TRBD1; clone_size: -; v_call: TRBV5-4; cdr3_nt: TGTGCCAGCAGCCCTACATTGGACAGGTTGGACTATGGCTACACCTTC; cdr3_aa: CASSPTLDRLDYGYTF
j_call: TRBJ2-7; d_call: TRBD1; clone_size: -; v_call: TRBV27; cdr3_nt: TGTGCCAGCAGCCTAGGGACAGGGAAGGGGCAGTACTTC; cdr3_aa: CASSLGTGKGQYF
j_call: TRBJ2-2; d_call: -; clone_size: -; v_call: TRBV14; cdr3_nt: TGTGCCAGCAGCCAACGACAAACCACCGGGGAGCTGTTTTTT; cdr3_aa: CASSQRQTTGELFF
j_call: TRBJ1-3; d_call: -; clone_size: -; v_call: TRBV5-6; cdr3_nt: TGTGCCAGCAGCTTGGGGCGGGCAGGTCGAAACACCATATATTTT; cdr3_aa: CASSLGRAGRNTIYF
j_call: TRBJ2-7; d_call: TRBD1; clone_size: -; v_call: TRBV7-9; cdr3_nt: TGTGCCAGCAGCTTGGGACAGGGGGCGGATGAGCAGTACTTC; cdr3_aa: CASSLGQGADEQYF
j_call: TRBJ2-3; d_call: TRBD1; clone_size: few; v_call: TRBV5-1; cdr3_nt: TGCGCCAGCAGCCGGGACAGGGGGCTGGCAGATACGCAGTATTTT; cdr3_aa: CASSRDRGLADTQYF
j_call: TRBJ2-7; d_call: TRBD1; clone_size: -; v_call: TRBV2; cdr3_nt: TGTGCCAGCAGGGGGACAGGGGATTATAACGAGCAGTACTTC; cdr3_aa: CASRGTGDYNEQYF
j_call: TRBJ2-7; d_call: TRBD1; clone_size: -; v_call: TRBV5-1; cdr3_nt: TGCGCCAGCAGTGGGGGCGGACAGGGGATCTACGAGCAGTACTTC; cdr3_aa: CASSGGGQGIYEQYF
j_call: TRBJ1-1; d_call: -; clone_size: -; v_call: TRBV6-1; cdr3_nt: TGTGCCAGCAGTGAATTTAGGAACACTGAAGCTTTCTTT; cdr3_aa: CASSEFRNTEAFF
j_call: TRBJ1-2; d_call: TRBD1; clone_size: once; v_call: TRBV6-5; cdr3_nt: TGTGCCAGCAGTTACCGAGGACAGGGACCGGGCTACACCTTC; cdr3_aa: CASSYRGQGPGYTF